This T cell receptor (beta chain) was observed in a study of glioma-infiltrating T cells. Broader study findings: Tissue and blood shared very few CDR3 sequences. Gliomas, especially low-grade, showed above-expected tissue-blood divergence; non-neoplastic patients showed below.

The iRepertoire nested amplicon-rescue multiplex PCR amplified TCR alpha and beta CDR3s from RNA. From the multiplex PCR reads, TCRdb called clonotypes with MiXCR, one entry per CDR3 protein. The data show roughly 200,000 distinct CDR3 sequences, more than 30% seen once. Remarks on this clonotype: Its matching antigen is unknown. Here the CDR3 omits its conserved ending phenylalanine or tryptophan, so a read error is the likely source.

This CDR3 region has 14 residues. The V end was cut by 2 bases, the J end by 5 bases, with 12 bases between. Germline assignment: CDR1 MNHEY and CDR2 SVGAGI. Sequencing input: glioma tissue, nonneoplastic brain tissue, or PBMCs (not recorded which). This TCR came from a human donor with low-grade glioma or glioblastoma, undergoing nonglioma brain surgery, or in good health (not recorded which). V gene TRBV6-5 combines with J gene TRBJ1-1, with D perhaps matching TRBD1 (6 bases). Here the CDR3 DNA reads TGTGCCAGCAGTTACGGGGGCATAGTGACTGAAGCTTTCCTT. This sequence encodes CASSYGGIVTEAFL.